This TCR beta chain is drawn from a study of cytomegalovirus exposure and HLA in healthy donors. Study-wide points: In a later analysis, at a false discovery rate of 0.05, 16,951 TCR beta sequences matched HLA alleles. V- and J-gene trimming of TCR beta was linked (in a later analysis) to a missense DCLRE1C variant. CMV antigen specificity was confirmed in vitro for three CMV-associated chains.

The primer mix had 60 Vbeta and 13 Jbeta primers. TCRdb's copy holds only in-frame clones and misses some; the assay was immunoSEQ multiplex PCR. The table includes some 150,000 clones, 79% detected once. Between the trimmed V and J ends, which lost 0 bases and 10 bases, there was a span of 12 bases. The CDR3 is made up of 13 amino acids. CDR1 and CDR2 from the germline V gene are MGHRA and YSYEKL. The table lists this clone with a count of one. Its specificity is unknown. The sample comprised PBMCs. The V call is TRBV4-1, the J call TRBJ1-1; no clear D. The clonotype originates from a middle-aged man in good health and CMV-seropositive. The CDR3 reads CASSQEINSGAFF. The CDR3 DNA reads TGCGCCAGCAGCCAAGAGATTAATAGTGGAGCTTTCTTT.